The TCR beta chain described here comes from a study of CD8+ T cells in alopecia areata. Reverse transcribed after extraction, RNA yielded cDNA as the sequencing template. Assay used: immunoSEQ multiplex PCR; TCRdb lists only in-frame clones, some missing. The sample shows some 130,000 clones, roughly 61% of them seen only once. The CDR3 contains 19 residues. With V trimmed by 2 bases and J by 5 bases, 15 bases remained unmatched. Germline lookup yields CDR1 SGHTA and CDR2 FQGNSA. The sequence came from a human donor with alopecia areata. The gene calls are TRBV7-2 and TRBJ2-5, with 12 positions matching TRBD2. The sample consisted of CD4+ T cells sorted from blood, taken at week 0. The CDR3 reads CASSLPLSSGRAPRETQYF. CDR3 sequence (DNA): TGTGCCAGCAGCTTACCGTTGTCTAGCGGGAGGGCCCCCAGGGAGACCCAGTACTTC.